This paragraph reports one T cell receptor beta chain. Its antigen is still unknown. Base qualities are not at hand, and no much larger clone is one base apart. The trial excluded patients who had a history of autoimmune disease or were on systemic immunosuppression. Peripheral blood for TCR sequencing was collected from all dose cohorts at baseline, on cycle 4 day 1, and on cycle 7 day 1. Samples were obtained from an open-label, multicenter, first-in-human phase I dose-escalation trial of ivuxolimab. The trial enrolled adults with locally advanced or metastatic head and neck squamous cell, hepatocellular, melanoma or renal cell carcinoma. Before TCR sequencing, CD4+ T cells and CD8+ T cells were sorted from peripheral blood as separate populations. For sequencing of the TCRbeta CDR3 region, genomic DNA was extracted from the sorted cells. The immunoSEQ Assay was used for sequencing of TCRbeta CDR3 regions. TCRdb limited this immuneACCESS table to in-frame rearrangements with V and J called. A share of clones is missing; checked studies link under half to unresolved V genes, and the rest is unexplained. The sample yields roughly 58,000 clones; over 90% were counted once. The ten top clones hold about 20% of the sample.

This sample was included in a study of OX40 agonist ivuxolimab in advanced cancers. Regarding the study in general: Ivuxolimab was an agonistic, fully human IgG2 monoclonal antibody directed against OX40 (CD134), a costimulatory receptor. In the dose-escalation cohort, 70% to 85% of patients were male, and the mean age was 60 years with a range of about 20 to 80. Intravenous ivuxolimab was administered to patients every 2 weeks at six dose levels: 0.01, 0.1, 0.3, 1.5, 3 and 10 mg/kg. The purpose of peripheral TCRbeta sequencing was to test whether ivuxolimab changed TCR sequence diversity and led to clonal T-cell expansion. Partial responses occurred in three dose-escalation patients: two with cutaneous melanoma and one with hepatocellular carcinoma. Patients were allowed to have had prior anti-PD-1, anti-PD-L1 or anti-CTLA-4 therapy, and approximately 40% of the dose-escalation patients had previously received checkpoint inhibitors. Of the 50 to 55 patients in dose escalation, about 19 had hepatocellular carcinoma, roughly 15 had melanoma, 9 had renal cell carcinoma and 9 had head and neck cancer. The paper describes the monotherapy dose-escalation part (N = 52 patients) of the phase I trial of ivuxolimab. Study-wide findings and limitations: On average, CD8+ T cells showed more expanded clones than CD4+ T cells after ivuxolimab. At doses from 0.1 to 3.0 mg/kg, clonal expansion was seen in both CD4+ and CD8+ blood T cells between baseline and week 6. Partial responders in the 0.1-3.0 mg/kg groups had among the lowest normalized peripheral clonal expansion, especially among CD8+ T cells. Which antigens the clonally expanded peripheral T cells were specific for was not determined. Low levels of normalized T-cell clonal expansion were also seen in some patients who did not respond.

Sequences LNHDA (CDR1) and SQIVND (CDR2) are obtained from the germline V gene (reference sequence). The CDR3 starts with the cysteine, ends with the phenylalanine, and has 14 residues. Just the 42-base CDR3 DNA is kept, in frame starting at base 1. The germline V end is reduced by 6 bases and the J end by 2 bases; junction bases left unmatched: 3. The rearrangement combines TRBV19 with TRBJ1-5; 8 central nucleotides agree with TRBD1. The source material was CD4+ or CD8+ T cells sorted from blood, sampled in a trial of the OX40 agonist ivuxolimab. This clonotype was sampled from an adult with an advanced solid tumor such as melanoma, head and neck, liver or kidney cancer. The DNA is TGTGCCAGTAGGACAGGGGTCGGCAATCAGCCCCAGCATTTT. This codes for CASRTGVGNQPQHF.